The subject of this entry is one T cell receptor (beta chain). The sample originates from a study of blood T cell repertoires in COVID-19. As for the study in general: Collection of acute and convalescent COVID-19 samples took place in the United States, Italy and Spain. Sources were T cells, B-cell-depleted T cells, or PBMCs; the material itself was cDNA or gDNA.

Authors' data handling: Estimated nucleated cell counts came from reference gene primer amplification. The assay was immunoSEQ multiplex PCR, and TCRdb's table has in-frame clones only and misses some. The DNA was the basis for D and trimming; V, J and clone size are from that table. The sample includes about 230,000 clones, approximately 83% of them seen just once. V lost 2 bases, J lost 3 bases, and 6 bases stayed unmatched. CDR1 and CDR2 (germline): MGHRA, YSYEKL. This CDR3 is 16 amino acids long. The sequenced sample consisted of peripheral blood. This clonotype originated in a man aged 50-60 years with active or convalescent COVID-19. The chain uses TRBV4-1 and TRBJ1-2; 10 bases match TRBD1. DNA for the CDR3: TGCGCCAGCAGCCAACAGGGGACAGGGGACTACTATGGCTACACCTTC. Protein sequence: CASSQQGTGDYYGYTF.